These T cell receptor beta chains were read from a single sample in a study of CD8+ T cells in alopecia areata. TCRdb's table, derived via immunoSEQ multiplex PCR, lists solely in-frame clones and lacks some. The repertoire holds around 100,000 clones, with about 59% as singletons. The sequencing here drew on CD8+ T cells sorted from blood, taken at week 24, from a patient treated with tofacitinib. Every receptor here comes from a human donor with alopecia areata. Both conserved end residues are part of each CDR3. Fields, in order: clone size, V gene, D gene, J gene, CDR3 protein, CDR3 DNA. A D gene is named only where the DNA matches it firmly. Expanded clones are given a class, and other clones once, few, many or no size at all.

-,TRBV6-5,-,TRBJ2-5,CASSYGTEGETQYF,TGTGCCAGCAGTTACGGGACCGAGGGAGAGACCCAGTACTTC
-,TRBV11-2,-,TRBJ2-6,CASSWTVSLSGANVLTF,TGTGCCAGCAGCTGGACAGTGAGCCTCTCTGGGGCCAACGTCCTGACTTTC
few,TRBV13,-,TRBJ2-7,CASSSPQAGFHYEQYF,TGTGCCAGCAGCTCCCCCCAGGCGGGGTTCCACTACGAGCAGTACTTC
few,TRBV7-9,TRBD2,TRBJ2-7,CASSLSLAGDEQYF,TGTGCCAGCAGCTTATCTCTAGCGGGGGACGAGCAGTACTTC
-,TRBV5-6,-,TRBJ1-2,CASSSQGFDYGYTF,TGTGCCAGCAGCTCGCAGGGTTTCGACTATGGCTACACCTTC
few,TRBV30,-,TRBJ2-7,CAWSQRGYEQYF,TGTGCCTGGAGTCAACGGGGCTACGAGCAGTACTTC
-,TRBV30,-,TRBJ1-2,CAWMSQGWVYYGYTF,TGTGCCTGGATGAGTCAGGGATGGGTTTACTATGGCTACACCTTC
-,TRBV27,TRBD1,TRBJ2-2,CASSLLRQGRLTGELFF,TGTGCCAGCAGTTTACTTCGACAGGGGAGGCTCACCGGGGAGCTGTTTTTT
-,TRBV7-9,TRBD2,TRBJ2-1,CASSPPVSGGYNEQFF,TGTGCCAGCAGCCCTCCGGTGTCGGGGGGATACAATGAGCAGTTCTTC
-,TRBV27,-,TRBJ1-5,CASSSNVFFQPQHF,TGTGCCAGCAGTTCTAACGTATTCTTTCAGCCCCAGCATTTT
-,TRBV5-1,-,TRBJ1-1,CASSGTPNTEAFF,TGCGCCAGCAGCGGGACACCGAACACTGAAGCTTTCTTT
-,TRBV7-9,-,TRBJ1-2,CASSLAELEGMDGYTF,TGTGCCAGCAGCTTAGCAGAGTTAGAGGGGATGGATGGCTACACCTTC
-,TRBV6-6,-,TRBJ2-1,CASRDAGGGREQFF,TGTGCCAGCAGGGACGCTGGAGGGGGGCGTGAGCAGTTCTTC
-,TRBV9,TRBD1,TRBJ1-2,CASSGGGSGYGYTF,TGTGCCAGCAGCGGAGGGGGCTCCGGCTATGGCTACACCTTC
-,TRBV10-2,-,TRBJ2-1,CASSEQSWDELFF,TGCGCCAGCAGTGAGCAGAGCTGGGACGAGTTGTTCTTC
-,TRBV11-1,-,TRBJ2-2,CASSWGPGSTGELFF,TGTGCCAGCAGCTGGGGGCCGGGGAGCACCGGGGAGCTGTTTTTT
-,TRBV7-9,-,TRBJ1-2,CASSLVPVDYGYTF,TGTGCCAGCAGCTTAGTCCCCGTAGACTATGGCTACACCTTC
few,TRBV6-6,TRBD1,TRBJ1-5,CASGTGAQPQHF,TGTGCCAGCGGGACAGGGGCTCAGCCCCAGCATTTT
-,TRBV4-3,-,TRBJ1-1,CASSHTEGNTEAFF,TGCGCCAGCAGCCACACGGAGGGGAACACTGAAGCTTTCTTT
many,TRBV6-1,TRBD2,TRBJ2-3,CASTQWTSEDTQYF,TGTGCCAGCACCCAATGGACTAGCGAGGATACGCAGTATTTT
once,TRBV7-8,TRBD2,TRBJ2-3,CASSVGGADTQYF,TGTGCCAGCAGCGTCGGGGGGGCAGATACGCAGTATTTT
-,TRBV27,-,TRBJ1-5,CASSLGQSNQPQHF,TGTGCCAGCAGTTTAGGGCAGTCAAATCAGCCCCAGCATTTT